Listed below are T cell receptor beta chains from one sample, sequenced in a study of control samples from healthy donors and cancer patients. Profiled with immunoSEQ multiplex PCR; TCRdb holds only in-frame clones, not every one. The sample shows approximately 49,000 clones, 65% to 90% of them seen only once. The sequenced sample was PBMCs. These receptors originate from a woman between 50 and 59 years old with lung cancer. Both conserved end residues are part of each CDR3. The D gene is left open where the match is weak. Clone size is not always given. Where it is, it says once, few, many or a class for expanded clones.

J: TRBJ1-1
V: TRBV4-1
D: .
size: few
CDR3: CASSQDLSTGGPNTEAFF
DNA: TGCGCCAGCAGCCAAGATCTGTCCACGGGGGGCCCGAACACTGAAGCTTTCTTT

J: TRBJ2-7
V: TRBV6-2/TRBV6-3
D: TRBD1
size: .
CDR3: CASSYYRTGYEQYF
DNA: TGTGCCAGCAGTTATTACCGGACAGGGTACGAGCAGTACTTC

J: TRBJ1-3
V: TRBV14
D: .
size: .
CDR3: CASSQVQSLGNTIYF
DNA: TGTGCCAGCAGCCAAGTACAAAGCCTGGGAAACACCATATATTTT

J: TRBJ2-2
V: TRBV10-2
D: TRBD2
size: once
CDR3: CASKLAGGTGELFF
DNA: TGCGCCAGCAAGCTAGCGGGGGGAACCGGGGAGCTGTTTTTT

J: TRBJ2-3
V: TRBV19
D: .
size: .
CDR3: CASSLGTSTDTQYF
DNA: TGTGCCAGTAGTTTAGGGACCAGCACAGATACGCAGTATTTT

J: TRBJ2-2
V: TRBV6-5
D: .
size: .
CDR3: CASSYTPGHGELFF
DNA: TGTGCCAGCAGTTACACCCCAGGGCACGGGGAGCTGTTTTTT

J: TRBJ1-3
V: TRBV5-1
D: TRBD1
size: .
CDR3: CASSLGGTGSGNTIYF
DNA: TGCGCCAGCAGCTTGGGTGGGACAGGCTCTGGAAACACCATATATTTT

J: TRBJ2-7
V: TRBV7-9
D: TRBD1
size: .
CDR3: CASSSQGADSYEQYF
DNA: TGTGCCAGCAGCTCACAGGGGGCAGACTCCTACGAGCAGTACTTC

J: TRBJ1-6
V: TRBV4-1
D: TRBD1
size: once
CDR3: CASSPYDRAANSPLHF
DNA: TGCGCCAGCAGCCCCTATGACAGGGCCGCTAATTCACCCCTCCACTTT

J: TRBJ1-1
V: TRBV30
D: TRBD1
size: .
CDR3: CAYAGQGAKNTEAFF
DNA: TGTGCCTACGCGGGACAGGGGGCTAAGAACACTGAAGCTTTCTTT

J: TRBJ1-1
V: TRBV24-1
D: TRBD1
size: .
CDR3: CATRTGGYVTEAFF
DNA: TGTGCCACAAGGACAGGGGGCTATGTCACTGAAGCTTTCTTT

J: TRBJ2-1
V: TRBV27
D: .
size: .
CDR3: CASSLLPRNEQFF
DNA: TGTGCCAGCAGTTTATTACCCCGTAATGAGCAGTTCTTC

J: TRBJ2-2
V: TRBV6-6
D: TRBD1
size: once
CDR3: CASGTGITGELFF
DNA: TGTGCCAGCGGGACAGGGATCACCGGGGAGCTGTTTTTT

J: TRBJ2-7
V: TRBV24-1
D: TRBD1
size: few
CDR3: CATGQAYEQYF
DNA: TGTGCCACAGGACAGGCCTACGAGCAGTACTTC

J: TRBJ2-7
V: TRBV20-1
D: .
size: .
CDR3: CSAPRGYEQYF
DNA: TGCAGTGCCCCGAGAGGGTACGAGCAGTACTTC

J: TRBJ1-5
V: TRBV30
D: TRBD1
size: .
CDR3: CASSTGTFVDQPQHF
DNA: TGTGCCTCCTCGACAGGGACGTTTGTCGATCAGCCCCAGCATTTT

J: TRBJ2-2
V: TRBV7-2
D: .
size: few
CDR3: CASSLGSGAGELFF
DNA: TGTGCCAGCAGCTTAGGGAGTGGGGCCGGGGAGCTGTTTTTT

J: TRBJ2-3
V: TRBV30
D: TRBD1
size: .
CDR3: CAWSPGQGGTDTQYF
DNA: TGTGCCTGGAGCCCGGGACAGGGGGGAACAGATACGCAGTATTTT

J: TRBJ2-6
V: TRBV5-6
D: .
size: .
CDR3: CASSFRIPSGANVLTF
DNA: TGTGCCAGCAGCTTCAGGATTCCCTCTGGGGCCAACGTCCTGACTTTC

J: TRBJ2-3
V: TRBV7-3
D: .
size: .
CDR3: CASSSISTDTQYF
DNA: TGTGCCAGCAGCTCGATCAGCACAGATACGCAGTATTTT

J: TRBJ1-1
V: TRBV15
D: .
size: .
CDR3: CATSRAVEMTEAFF
DNA: TGTGCCACCAGCAGAGCGGTAGAAATGACTGAAGCTTTCTTT

J: TRBJ1-6
V: TRBV4-1
D: TRBD1
size: .
CDR3: CASSLGQGNNSPLHF
DNA: TGCGCCAGCAGCCTCGGACAGGGCAATAATTCACCCCTCCACTTT

J: TRBJ1-5
V: TRBV27
D: .
size: .
CDR3: CASSLVPIGNQPQHF
DNA: TGTGCCAGCAGTTTGGTCCCTATTGGCAATCAGCCCCAGCATTTT

J: TRBJ2-2
V: TRBV19
D: TRBD2
size: few
CDR3: CASTGTSGGPNTGELFF
DNA: TGTGCCAGTACCGGGACTAGCGGGGGGCCGAACACCGGGGAGCTGTTTTTT

J: TRBJ2-7
V: TRBV6-5
D: TRBD2
size: .
CDR3: CASRTSSYEQYF
DNA: TGTGCCAGTCGGACTAGCTCTTACGAGCAGTACTTC

J: TRBJ2-7
V: TRBV27
D: .
size: .
CDR3: CACGRPRSYEQYF
DNA: TGTGCCTGCGGAAGGCCCCGCTCCTACGAGCAGTACTTC

J: TRBJ1-1
V: TRBV20-1
D: .
size: .
CDR3: CSASNNLGTEAFF
DNA: TGCAGTGCTAGTAACAACCTTGGCACTGAAGCTTTCTTT

J: TRBJ2-2
V: TRBV4-2
D: .
size: .
CDR3: CASSQEGGQNTGELFF
DNA: TGTGCCAGCAGCCAAGAGGGAGGACAGAACACCGGGGAGCTGTTTTTT

J: TRBJ1-6
V: TRBV27
D: TRBD1
size: .
CDR3: CASSFLKTGDDSPLHF
DNA: TGTGCCAGCAGTTTCCTAAAGACAGGGGATGATTCACCCCTCCACTTT

J: TRBJ2-3
V: TRBV4-1
D: TRBD2
size: few
CDR3: CASSPSSGGNTDTQYF
DNA: TGCGCCAGCAGCCCGTCCAGCGGGGGAAACACAGATACGCAGTATTTT

J: TRBJ1-4
V: TRBV12-3/TRBV12-4
D: .
size: .
CDR3: CASSFRGWEKLFF
DNA: TGTGCCAGCAGTTTCAGGGGTTGGGAAAAACTGTTTTTT

J: TRBJ2-5
V: TRBV28
D: TRBD2
size: .
CDR3: CASKNSGGSETQYF
DNA: TGTGCCAGCAAAAATAGCGGGGGGTCGGAGACCCAGTACTTC

J: TRBJ2-1
V: TRBV10-3
D: .
size: .
CDR3: CAISEGRNEQFF
DNA: TGTGCCATCAGTGAAGGGCGAAATGAGCAGTTCTTC

J: TRBJ2-3
V: TRBV3-1/TRBV3-2
D: .
size: .
CDR3: CPCGEDTQYF
DNA: TGTCCCTGCGGGGAAGATACGCAGTATTTT

J: TRBJ2-4
V: TRBV6-5
D: .
size: .
CDR3: CASRRTSIAKNIQYF
DNA: TGTGCCAGCAGGCGTACTTCGATAGCCAAAAACATTCAGTACTTC

J: TRBJ2-7
V: TRBV5-1
D: .
size: .
CDR3: CASSMTAASYEQYF
DNA: TGCGCCAGCAGCATGACGGCCGCATCCTACGAGCAGTACTTC

J: TRBJ2-3
V: TRBV24-1
D: TRBD2
size: few
CDR3: CATSDRTGLEKDTQYF
DNA: TGTGCCACCAGTGATCGCACGGGACTAGAGAAAGATACGCAGTATTTT

J: TRBJ2-3
V: TRBV7-8
D: .
size: .
CDR3: CASSPGTPRDTQYF
DNA: TGTGCCAGCAGCCCCGGGACTCCTCGGGATACGCAGTATTTT

J: TRBJ2-1
V: TRBV14
D: .
size: .
CDR3: CASSQAMGVVYNEQFF
DNA: TGTGCCAGCAGCCAAGCTATGGGTGTGGTCTACAATGAGCAGTTCTTC

J: TRBJ2-2
V: TRBV10-3
D: TRBD2
size: .
CDR3: CAIKPGEGTGELFF
DNA: TGTGCCATCAAACCCGGGGAGGGAACCGGGGAGCTGTTTTTT

J: TRBJ2-2
V: TRBV5-1
D: .
size: once
CDR3: CASSLLGTPNTGELFF
DNA: TGCGCCAGCAGCTTGCTGGGGACCCCGAACACCGGGGAGCTGTTTTTT

J: TRBJ1-1
V: TRBV19
D: .
size: medium-sized
CDR3: CASSIGSKLFNTEAFF
DNA: TGTGCCAGTAGTATAGGTTCGAAGCTCTTCAACACTGAAGCTTTCTTT

J: TRBJ2-2
V: TRBV7-2
D: TRBD1
size: few
CDR3: CASSLTGGTGELFF
DNA: TGTGCCAGCAGCTTGACAGGGGGCACCGGGGAGCTGTTTTTT

J: TRBJ1-2
V: TRBV5-1
D: .
size: few
CDR3: CASSSRPQGGVNGYTF
DNA: TGCGCCAGCAGCTCCCGACCCCAGGGTGGTGTCAATGGCTACACCTTC

J: TRBJ1-5
V: TRBV2
D: TRBD1
size: .
CDR3: CASSAGQGGQPQHF
DNA: TGTGCCAGCAGTGCGGGACAGGGAGGACAGCCCCAGCATTTT

J: TRBJ2-3
V: TRBV4-2
D: TRBD2
size: .
CDR3: CASSQDQLAGAVSTDTQYF
DNA: TGTGCCAGCAGCCAAGATCAACTAGCGGGGGCCGTTAGCACAGATACGCAGTATTTT

J: TRBJ1-1
V: TRBV12-5
D: TRBD1
size: .
CDR3: CASGSGQTTEAFF
DNA: TGTGCTAGTGGTTCGGGACAGACCACTGAAGCTTTCTTT

J: TRBJ2-7
V: TRBV5-6
D: TRBD1
size: .
CDR3: CASSANRDRGGEQYF
DNA: TGTGCCAGCAGCGCAAACCGGGACAGGGGGGGCGAGCAGTACTTC

J: TRBJ1-4
V: TRBV9
D: .
size: .
CDR3: CASSVGRGGTNEKLFF
DNA: TGTGCCAGCAGCGTAGGAAGGGGTGGAACTAATGAAAAACTGTTTTTT

J: TRBJ2-5
V: TRBV18
D: TRBD2
size: .
CDR3: CASDGGIQETQYF
DNA: TGTGCCAGCGACGGGGGGATCCAAGAGACCCAGTACTTC

J: TRBJ2-5
V: TRBV19
D: .
size: once
CDR3: CASSIGREQGTQYF
DNA: TGTGCCAGTAGTATAGGTCGGGAACAGGGAACCCAGTACTTC

J: TRBJ1-5
V: TRBV23-1
D: .
size: few
CDR3: CASISTGANQPQHF
DNA: TGCGCCAGTATATCGACAGGAGCGAACCAGCCCCAGCATTTT

J: TRBJ2-7
V: TRBV5-1
D: .
size: .
CDR3: CASSLSPGPNEQYF
DNA: TGCGCCAGCAGCTTATCACCAGGTCCCAACGAGCAGTACTTC

J: TRBJ1-1
V: TRBV11-3
D: TRBD1
size: .
CDR3: CASSSGTGAVNTEAFF
DNA: TGTGCCAGCAGCTCCGGGACAGGGGCAGTGAACACTGAAGCTTTCTTT

J: TRBJ1-1
V: TRBV10-3
D: TRBD1
size: .
CDR3: CAISEFSILRDRGNTEAFF
DNA: TGTGCCATCAGTGAGTTCTCAATTCTCCGGGACAGGGGAAACACTGAAGCTTTCTTT

J: TRBJ2-1
V: TRBV30
D: .
size: .
CDR3: CAWTRLQTVNEQFF
DNA: TGTGCCTGGACCCGCCTGCAGACGGTCAATGAGCAGTTCTTC

J: TRBJ1-2
V: TRBV21-1
D: .
size: .
CDR3: CASSNEVLDTFYGYTF
DNA: TGTGCCAGCAGCAATGAAGTCCTGGACACTTTCTATGGCTACACCTTC

J: TRBJ2-1
V: TRBV7-6
D: .
size: .
CDR3: CASSQIRNEQFF
DNA: TGTGCCAGCAGCCAGATCCGCAATGAGCAGTTCTTC

J: TRBJ1-1
V: TRBV27
D: .
size: .
CDR3: CASSFTRGTEAFF
DNA: TGTGCCAGCAGTTTTACGAGGGGAACTGAAGCTTTCTTT

J: TRBJ1-4
V: TRBV9
D: TRBD1
size: .
CDR3: CASSPPTGGSEKLFF
DNA: TGTGCCAGCAGCCCCCCGACAGGGGGCAGTGAAAAACTGTTTTTT